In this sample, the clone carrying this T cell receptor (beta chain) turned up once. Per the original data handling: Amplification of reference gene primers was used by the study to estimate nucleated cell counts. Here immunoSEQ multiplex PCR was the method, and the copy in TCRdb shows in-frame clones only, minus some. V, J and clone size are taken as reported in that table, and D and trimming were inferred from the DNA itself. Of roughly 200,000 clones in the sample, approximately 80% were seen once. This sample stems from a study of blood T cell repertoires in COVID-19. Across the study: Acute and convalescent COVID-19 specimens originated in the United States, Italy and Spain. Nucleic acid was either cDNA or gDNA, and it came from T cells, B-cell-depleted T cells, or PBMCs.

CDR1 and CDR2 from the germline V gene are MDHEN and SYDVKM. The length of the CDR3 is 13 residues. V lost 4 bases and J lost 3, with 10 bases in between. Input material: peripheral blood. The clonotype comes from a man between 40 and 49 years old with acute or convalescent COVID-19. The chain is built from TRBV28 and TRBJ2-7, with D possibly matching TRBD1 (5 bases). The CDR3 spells CASSSTAVYEQYF. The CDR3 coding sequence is TGTGCCAGCAGTTCGACAGCCGTCTACGAGCAGTACTTC.